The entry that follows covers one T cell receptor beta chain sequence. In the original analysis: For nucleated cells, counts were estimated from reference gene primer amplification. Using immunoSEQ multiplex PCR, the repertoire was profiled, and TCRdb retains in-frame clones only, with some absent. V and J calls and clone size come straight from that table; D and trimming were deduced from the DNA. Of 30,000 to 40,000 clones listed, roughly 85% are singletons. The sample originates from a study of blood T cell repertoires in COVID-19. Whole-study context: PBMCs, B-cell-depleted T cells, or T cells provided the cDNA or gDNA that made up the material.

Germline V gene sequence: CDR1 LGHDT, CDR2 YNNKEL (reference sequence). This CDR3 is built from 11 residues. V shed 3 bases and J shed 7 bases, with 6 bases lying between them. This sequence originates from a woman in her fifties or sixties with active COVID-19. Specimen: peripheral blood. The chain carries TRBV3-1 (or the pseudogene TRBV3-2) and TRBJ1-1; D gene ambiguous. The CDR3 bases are TGTGCCAGCAGCCAGGGAGATGAAGCTTTCTTT. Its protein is CASSQGDEAFF.